This T cell receptor (beta chain) was identified in a study of cytomegalovirus exposure and HLA in healthy donors (TCRdb year 2017). In terms of the full investigation: According to an earlier analysis of 587 of the donors, about 180 million T cells yielded roughly 110 million unique TCR beta sequences and roughly 280 Gb of sequence data. An early release covering over 500 HLA-typed donors comprised around 300 gigabases of sequencing data and tens of millions of unique TCR sequences. Among the roughly 400 genotyped donors, around 81% belonged to the genetic ancestry cluster associated with self-reported Caucasian donors. The study aimed to test whether cataloging public T cell receptors could reveal signatures of past pathogen exposure. The study used immunosequencing to profile the T cell repertoires of 600 to 850 subjects and linked those repertoires to cytomegalovirus serostatus. A separate validation cohort of over 95 different subjects was used in addition to the approximately 700-subject first cohort. To predict cytomegalovirus infection status, the study brought together high-throughput TCR immunosequencing, statistical association of individual TCRs with disease status, and machine learning. In a later analysis, previously published TCR beta repertoires from 666 donors were re-analyzed and high-resolution HLA genotyping was added so that TCR occurrence patterns could be studied. The later analysis used no new phenotypic data to find candidate immune exposures, relying instead on TCR beta sequences and their occurrence across donors. In an earlier analysis of a few hundred of the donors, high-throughput TCR beta sequencing was used to judge whether each TCR beta V gene segment behaved as functional or pseudogenic. Donor age, sex, ethnicity and CMV serostatus were compiled alongside the repertoire data. A later genetic analysis took genome-wide SNP genotypes for about 65% of the roughly 670 donors and used that subset as a discovery cohort. All discovery cohort repertoires had been generated on a single sequencing platform. HLA typing covered class I and class II loci at four-digit resolution. Typing coverage varied by locus: roughly 629-630 donors for A, B, C, DRB1 and DQB1; approximately 500 for DQA1; about 570 for DPA1; some 470 for DPB1. About five DR-DQ haplotypes were treated as single units for association and clustering because of strong linkage in the cohort. Among about 400 genotyped donors of the cohort, an average of approximately 220,000 unique TCR beta nucleotide sequences was sequenced per donor, of which about 18% were non-productive. Paper-wide results and their limitations: In both the original and validation cohorts, the classifier was reported to diagnose cytomegalovirus status with high specificity and sensitivity. The cohort was sequenced for TCR beta chains only, and without alpha or paired-chain data the features that could be detected were limited. At a false discovery rate of 0.05, a later analysis linked some 18,000 TCR beta sequences to specific HLA alleles. Assigning TCR associations to individual alleles was difficult when HLA alleles, especially DR and DQ, strongly co-occurred. Correlated functional status among segregating V segments might be attributable to linkage disequilibrium, but an unknown experimental factor could not be ruled out. In a later analysis, TCR association rates were found to vary across HLA loci, with the most associated TCRs seen for DRB1 alleles and the fewest for HLA-C alleles. About 17 rarely observed V segments, including chromosome 9 orphons, were excluded from the earlier analysis of a few hundred of the donors because counts were too low. For the cohort, immune exposure information was limited to CMV serostatus. In a later analysis, most CMV-associated TCR beta chains were found to appear HLA-restricted, with HLA associations seemingly driven largely by CMV exposure. According to a later analysis, parvovirus B19, influenza, CMV and Epstein-Barr virus appeared linked to several top co-occurrence clusters. Broadly in line with IMGT annotations, most TCR beta V segments showed up in productive rearrangements about 90% or about 30% of the time in an earlier analysis of roughly 590 of the donors. HLA typing was unavailable for some donors at each locus, so association tests used only the typed subset. A further reported finding was that TCR beta sequences accurately predicted the HLA-A and HLA-B alleles for most subjects in the first cohort. An association between a missense DCLRE1C variant and V-gene and J-gene trimming of TCR beta chains was found in a later genetic analysis and replicated in an independent cohort. It was suggested by the authors that the approach could potentially be generalized to other disease states and immunological phenotypes. Because the 87-base-pair reads could not distinguish some IMGT-functional V segments, including TRBV6-2 and TRBV6-3, those segments were excluded. In the study, around 150 TCR beta chains were listed as associated with cytomegalovirus. A cluster of highly shared sequence variants was judged likely to represent a technical artifact of the sequencing pipeline. While some public TCRs were present in many individuals, most TCR sequences turned up only very rarely across donors. A later genetic analysis reported fewer N-insertions in productive TCRs among donors in an Asian-associated ancestry cluster than the roughly 700-donor mean. A later analysis found that HLA-associated TCR beta chains were more clonally expanded and had lower generation probabilities than equally common non-associated chains. The presence/absence analyses assumed that sequencing depth was roughly uniform across donors, and that assumption may not be true. In vitro tests confirmed that a few of the cytomegalovirus-associated TCR beta chains recognize cytomegalovirus antigens.

The library relied on the immunoSEQ multiplex PCR assay. For the multiplex PCR, a mixture combining 60 forward primers for TCR Vbeta segments and 13 reverse primers for TCR Jbeta segments was used. A multiplex PCR assay on genomic DNA amplified the CDR3 region of rearranged TCR beta genes. The amplified TCR beta libraries were sequenced on the Illumina HiSeq System as 87-base-pair reads. The authors' analysis ran thus. Across the 500 to 850 repertoires, a later analysis counted 80 million or so unique TCR beta chains, roughly 11 million of which were shared by at least two donors. Raw reads were error-corrected and collapsed into unique sequences with a nearest-neighbor algorithm that merged closely related sequences to remove PCR and sequencing errors. Alignment of CDR3 sequences to IMGT reference sequences was used to assign V, D and J gene segments. Each retained sequence needed at least a six-nucleotide match to both a V gene segment and a J gene segment. Rearrangements were called productive when the CDR3 lacked stop codons and stayed in frame with V and J; all others were non-productive. Following IMGT convention, CDR3 was defined as the stretch from the second conserved V-encoded cysteine to the conserved J-encoded phenylalanine. Sequences without an unambiguous match to a single V gene segment were excluded from the earlier analysis of a few hundred of the donors. In an earlier analysis of around 590 of the donors, a V segment was called functional when productive rearrangements were above 56.7%, and segregating when the standard deviation between donors exceeded 5%. A statistical classification framework was built to diagnose cytomegalovirus status from the catalog of TCR beta chain sequences. A later analysis assigned V and J genes by comparing TCR nucleotide sequences with IMGT/GENE-DB human TR gene sequences. The TCRdist pipeline was used in a later analysis to assign CDR3 sequences and most-parsimonious VDJ recombination scenarios. In a later analysis, each TCR beta chain was defined by its CDR3 amino acid sequence together with its V-gene family, and reads lacking a unique V-gene family were excluded. A later analysis removed 450 to 600 highly shared, low-generation-probability nucleotide sequences to deal with suspected cross-contamination and a sequencing artifact. In a later analysis, a clonal expansion index was calculated for each public chain from normalized within-repertoire ranks of inferred template counts. In a later analysis, generation probabilities were computed with a VDJ recombination model fitted to out-of-frame rearrangements, and the resulting probabilities were checked against IGoR. A later analysis scored TCR-TCR, TCR-HLA and TCR-CMV co-occurrence with hypergeometric tests, applying a repertoire-size bias correction to TCR pairs. To estimate false discovery rates, a later analysis permuted the HLA or CMV assignments 20 times. A later analysis grouped co-occurring TCRs with DBSCAN, adding TCRdist sequence similarity when clustering within HLA-allele-positive subsets. Repertoires with fewer than 30,000 or more than 120,000 public chains, plus five repertoires with anomalous nucleotide sharing, were excluded from co-occurrence clustering. Not all clones reach the TCRdb copy of this immuneACCESS table, which keeps in-frame sequences only. Checked studies attribute under half of the gap to unresolved V genes and leave the rest unexplained. V, J and clone size were drawn from that table, and D and trimming were deduced from the DNA. The sample has about 120,000 clones on record, more than 75% of them singletons. In total, the top ten clones hold about 1.5% of the sample.

Taken from the germline V gene, the CDR1 and CDR2 loops are SGHRS and YFSETQ. Compared with germline, V lacks 3 bases and J lacks 3 bases; bases without a gene match: 4. Including the terminal cysteine and phenylalanine, the CDR3 comprises 16 residues. Of all the DNA, just the CDR3 is kept, 48 bases in frame from base 1. The cohort consisted of more than 650 healthy bone marrow donors. At the time of sampling, all cohort members were nominally healthy, though unrecorded immune exposures were likely present. The donor was CMV seronegative and belonged to the group of 352 seronegative cohort members. A peripheral blood sample was collected from each donor, and TCR beta sequencing was performed on peripheral blood mononuclear cells. Genomic DNA extraction from the blood cell samples was performed with the Qiagen DNeasy Blood Extraction Kit. Points on this clone: Its specific antigen is unknown. The sample holds no much larger clone one base away, and base qualities are not on file.

This chain joins TRBV5-1 to TRBJ2-2, with 11 bases matching TRBD2. Sequencing was performed on PBMCs. This receptor was taken from a female donor in good health and CMV-seronegative. The CDR3 protein is CASSYQGLADTGELFF. At the DNA level, the sequence is TGCGCCAGCAGCTACCAGGGACTAGCGGACACCGGGGAGCTGTTTTTT.